This T cell receptor beta chain was captured in a study of shared clonotypes between healthy human individuals. Study-level background: Two women and a few men aged 18 to 49 served as donors. General observations from the study: Owing to a small donor count, the genetic and exposure-history diversity represented was limited.

The table came from immunoSEQ multiplex PCR; TCRdb's copy has only in-frame clones and leaves some out. The repertoire holds around 600,000 clones, with roughly 98% as singletons. As concerns this clone: Its antigen is not identified.

This CDR3 is built from 14 residues. Trimming took 2 bases from V and 0 from J, leaving 7 bases between them. Germline-derived CDR1 and CDR2 are SGHRS and YFSETQ. It was CD45RO-negative cells, positively selected for CCR7, that made up naive CD8 cells, with terminally differentiated effector memory CD45RA+ cells excluded. Study donors comprised healthy, HIV-negative adults devoid of recent acute infection or vaccination. The chain combines TRBV5-1 with TRBJ2-3; no reliable D call. The TCR comes from a man aged 25 to 40 in good health. The specimen sequenced was naive CD8+ T cells sorted from blood. CDR3 sequence reads: CASSFLTSTDTQYF. Written as DNA, the CDR3 is TGCGCCAGCAGCTTCCTGACTAGCACAGATACGCAGTATTTT.